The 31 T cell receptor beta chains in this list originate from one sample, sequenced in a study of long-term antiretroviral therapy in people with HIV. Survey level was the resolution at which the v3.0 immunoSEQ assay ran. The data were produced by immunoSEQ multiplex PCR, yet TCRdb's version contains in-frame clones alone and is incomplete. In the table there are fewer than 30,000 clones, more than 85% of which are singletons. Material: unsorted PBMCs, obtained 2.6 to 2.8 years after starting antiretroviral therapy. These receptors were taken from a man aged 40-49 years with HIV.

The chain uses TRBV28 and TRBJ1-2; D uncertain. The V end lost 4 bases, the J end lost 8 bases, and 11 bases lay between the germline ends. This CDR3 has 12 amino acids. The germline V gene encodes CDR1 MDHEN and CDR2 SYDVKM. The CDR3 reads CASSSVVGGYTF. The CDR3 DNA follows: TGTGCCAGCAGTTCGGTCGTGGGGGGCTACACCTTC.

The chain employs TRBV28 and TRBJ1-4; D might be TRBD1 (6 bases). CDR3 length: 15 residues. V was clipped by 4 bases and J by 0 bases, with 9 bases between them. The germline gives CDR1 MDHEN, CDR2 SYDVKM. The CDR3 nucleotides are TGTGCCAGCAGTTCAGGGGCTTCAACTAATGAAAAACTGTTTTTT. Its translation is CASSSGASTNEKLFF.

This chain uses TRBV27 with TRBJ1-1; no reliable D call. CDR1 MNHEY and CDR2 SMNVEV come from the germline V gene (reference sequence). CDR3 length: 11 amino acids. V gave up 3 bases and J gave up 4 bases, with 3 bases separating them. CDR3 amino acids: CASSFTTEAFF. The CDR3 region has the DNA TGTGCCAGCAGTTTTACCACTGAAGCTTTCTTT.

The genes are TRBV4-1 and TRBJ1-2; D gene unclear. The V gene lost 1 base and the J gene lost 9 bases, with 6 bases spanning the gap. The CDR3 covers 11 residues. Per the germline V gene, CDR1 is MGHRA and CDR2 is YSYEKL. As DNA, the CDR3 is TGCGCCAGCAGCCAAGGGAAGCGCTACACCTTC. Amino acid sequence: CASSQGKRYTF.

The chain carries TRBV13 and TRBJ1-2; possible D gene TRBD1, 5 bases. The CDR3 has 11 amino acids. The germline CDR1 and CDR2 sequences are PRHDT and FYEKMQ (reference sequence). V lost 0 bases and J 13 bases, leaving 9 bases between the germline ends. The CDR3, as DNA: TGTGCCAGCAGCTTAGGAGGGGTACGCACCTTC. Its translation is CASSLGGVRTF.

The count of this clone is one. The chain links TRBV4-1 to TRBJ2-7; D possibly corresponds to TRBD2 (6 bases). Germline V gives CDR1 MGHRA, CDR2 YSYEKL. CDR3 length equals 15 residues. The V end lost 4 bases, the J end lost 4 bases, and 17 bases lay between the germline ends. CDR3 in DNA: TGCGCCAGCAGCCGCCCGGGACTTATTTATTACGAGCAGTACTTC. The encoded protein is CASSRPGLIYYEQYF.

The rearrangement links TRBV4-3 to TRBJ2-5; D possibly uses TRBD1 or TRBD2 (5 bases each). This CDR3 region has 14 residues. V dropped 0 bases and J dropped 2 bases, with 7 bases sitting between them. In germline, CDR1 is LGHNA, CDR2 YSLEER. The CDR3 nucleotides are TGCGCCAGCAGCCAAGAGGGGGTACAAGAGACCCAGTACTTC. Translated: CASSQEGVQETQYF.

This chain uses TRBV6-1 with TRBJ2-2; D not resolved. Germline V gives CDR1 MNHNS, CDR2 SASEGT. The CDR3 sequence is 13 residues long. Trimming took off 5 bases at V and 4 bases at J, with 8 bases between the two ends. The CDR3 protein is CASSTILTGELFF. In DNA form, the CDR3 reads TGTGCCAGCAGTACGATTCTCACCGGGGAGCTGTTTTTT.

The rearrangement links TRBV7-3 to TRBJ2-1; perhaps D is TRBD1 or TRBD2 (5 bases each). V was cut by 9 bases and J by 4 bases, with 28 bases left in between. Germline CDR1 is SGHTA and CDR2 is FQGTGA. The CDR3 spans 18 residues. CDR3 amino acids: CARVPGYHTGAEYNEQFF. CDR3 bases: TGTGCCAGAGTCCCCGGGTACCACACCGGGGCAGAATACAATGAGCAGTTCTTC.

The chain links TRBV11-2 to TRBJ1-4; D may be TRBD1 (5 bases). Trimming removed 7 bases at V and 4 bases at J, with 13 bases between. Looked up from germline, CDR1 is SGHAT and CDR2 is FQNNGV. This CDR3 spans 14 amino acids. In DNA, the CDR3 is TGTGCCAGCACCCCCGACAGTTTTAATGAAAAACTGTTTTTT. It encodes CASTPDSFNEKLFF.

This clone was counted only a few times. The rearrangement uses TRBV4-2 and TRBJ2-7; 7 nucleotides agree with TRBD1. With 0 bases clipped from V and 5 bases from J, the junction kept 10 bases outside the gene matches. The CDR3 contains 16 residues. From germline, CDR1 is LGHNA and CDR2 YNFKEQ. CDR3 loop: CASSQDSPTGTHEQYF. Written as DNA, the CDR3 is TGTGCCAGCAGCCAAGATTCCCCGACAGGGACCCACGAGCAGTACTTC.

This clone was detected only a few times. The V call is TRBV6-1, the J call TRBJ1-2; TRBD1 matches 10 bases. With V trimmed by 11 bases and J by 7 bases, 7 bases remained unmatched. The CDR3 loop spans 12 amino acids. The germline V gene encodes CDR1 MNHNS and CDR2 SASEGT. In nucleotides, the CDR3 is TGTGCCGGGACAGGGGACTTCTCTGGCTACACCTTC. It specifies CAGTGDFSGYTF.

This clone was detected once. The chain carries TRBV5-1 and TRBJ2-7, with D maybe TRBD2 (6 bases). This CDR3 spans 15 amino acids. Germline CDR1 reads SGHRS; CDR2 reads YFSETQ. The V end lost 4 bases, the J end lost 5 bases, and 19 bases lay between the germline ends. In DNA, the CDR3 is TGCGCCAGCAGCACAAATCGGCGGGGACGGGACGAGCAGTACTTC. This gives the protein CASSTNRRGRDEQYF.

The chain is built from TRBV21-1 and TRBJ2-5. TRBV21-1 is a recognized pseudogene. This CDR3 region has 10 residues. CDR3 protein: CASSKETQYF. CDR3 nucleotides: TGTGCCAGCAGCAAAGAGACCCAGTACTTC.

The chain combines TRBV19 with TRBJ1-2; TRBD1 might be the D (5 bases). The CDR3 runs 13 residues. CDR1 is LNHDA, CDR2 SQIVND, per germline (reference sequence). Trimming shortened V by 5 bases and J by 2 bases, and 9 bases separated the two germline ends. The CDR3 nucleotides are TGTGCCAGTAGTGAGGGGCCGAACTATGGCTACACCTTC. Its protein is CASSEGPNYGYTF.

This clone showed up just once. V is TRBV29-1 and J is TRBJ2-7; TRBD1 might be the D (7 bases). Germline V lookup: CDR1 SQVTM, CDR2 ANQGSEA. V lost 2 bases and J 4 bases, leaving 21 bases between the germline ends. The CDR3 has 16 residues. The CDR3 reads CSVERTGSRRGYEQYF. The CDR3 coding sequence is TGCAGCGTTGAAAGGACAGGCTCCAGGAGGGGATACGAGCAGTACTTC.

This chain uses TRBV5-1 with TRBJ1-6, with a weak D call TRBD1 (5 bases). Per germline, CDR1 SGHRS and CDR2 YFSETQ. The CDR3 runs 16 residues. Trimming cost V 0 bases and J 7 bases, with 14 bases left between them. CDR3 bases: TGCGCCAGCAGCTTGGGCGGGGGAAAAGGGAATTCACCCCTCCACTTT. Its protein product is CASSLGGGKGNSPLHF.

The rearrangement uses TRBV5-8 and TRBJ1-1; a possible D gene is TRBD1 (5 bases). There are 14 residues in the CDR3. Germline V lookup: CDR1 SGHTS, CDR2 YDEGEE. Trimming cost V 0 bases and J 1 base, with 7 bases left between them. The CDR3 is CASSLGRANTEAFF. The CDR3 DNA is TGTGCCAGCAGCTTGGGCAGGGCGAACACTGAAGCTTTCTTT.

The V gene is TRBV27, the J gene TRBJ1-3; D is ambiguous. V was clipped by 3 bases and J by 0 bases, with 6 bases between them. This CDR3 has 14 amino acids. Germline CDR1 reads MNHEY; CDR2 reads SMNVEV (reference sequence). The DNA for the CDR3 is TGTGCCAGCAGTTTTTCAGGCTCTGGAAACACCATATATTTT. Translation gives CASSFSGSGNTIYF.

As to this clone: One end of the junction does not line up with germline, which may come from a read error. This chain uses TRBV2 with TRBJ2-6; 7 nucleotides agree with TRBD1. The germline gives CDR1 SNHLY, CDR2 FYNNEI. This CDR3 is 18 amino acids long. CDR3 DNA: TGTGTCAGCAGCACCAGGGGACAGAGCAGCTCTGGGGCCAACGTCCTGACTTTC. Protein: CVSSTRGQSSSGANVLTF. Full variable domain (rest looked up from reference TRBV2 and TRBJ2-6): EPEVTQTPSHQVTQMGQEVILRCVPISNHLYFYWYRQILGQKVEFLVSFYNNEISEKSEIFDDQFSVERPDGSNFTLKIRSTKLEDSAMYFCVSSTRGQSSSGANVLTFGAGSRLTVL.

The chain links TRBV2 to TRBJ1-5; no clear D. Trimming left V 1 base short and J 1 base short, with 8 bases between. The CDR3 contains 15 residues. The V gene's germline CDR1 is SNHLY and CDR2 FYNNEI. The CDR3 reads CASSEEFTSNQPQHF. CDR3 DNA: TGTGCCAGCAGTGAAGAGTTTACGAGCAATCAGCCCCAGCATTTT.

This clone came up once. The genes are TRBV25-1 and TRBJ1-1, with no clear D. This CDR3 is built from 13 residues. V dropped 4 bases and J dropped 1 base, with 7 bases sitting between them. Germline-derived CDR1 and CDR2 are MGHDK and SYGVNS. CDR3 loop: CASSVRRNTEAFF. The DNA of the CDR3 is TGTGCCAGCAGTGTTCGACGGAACACTGAAGCTTTCTTT. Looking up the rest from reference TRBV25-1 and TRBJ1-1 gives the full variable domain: EADIYQTPRYLVIGTGKKITLECSQTMGHDKMYWYQQDPGMELHLIHYSYGVNSTEKGDLSSESTVSRIRTEHFPLTLESARPSHTSQYLCASSVRRNTEAFFGQGTRLTVV.

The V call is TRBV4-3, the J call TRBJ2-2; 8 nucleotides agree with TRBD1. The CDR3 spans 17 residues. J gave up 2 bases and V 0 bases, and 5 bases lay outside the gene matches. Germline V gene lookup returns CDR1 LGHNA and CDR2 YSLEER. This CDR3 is CASSQDRGTGNTGELFF. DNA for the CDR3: TGCGCCAGCAGCCAAGATAGGGGGACAGGAAACACCGGGGAGCTGTTTTTT.

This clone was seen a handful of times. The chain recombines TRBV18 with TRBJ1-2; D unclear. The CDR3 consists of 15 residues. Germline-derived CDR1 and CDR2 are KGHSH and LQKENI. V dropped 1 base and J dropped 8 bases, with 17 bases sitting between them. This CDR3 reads CASSPRTGNPEGYTF. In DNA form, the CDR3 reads TGTGCCAGCTCACCACGGACTGGGAACCCTGAGGGCTACACCTTC.

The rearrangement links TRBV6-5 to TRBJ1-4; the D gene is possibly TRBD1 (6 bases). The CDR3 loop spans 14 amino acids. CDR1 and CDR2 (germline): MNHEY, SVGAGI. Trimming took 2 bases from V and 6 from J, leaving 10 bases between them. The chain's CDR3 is CASSYGGTDEKLFF. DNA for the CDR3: TGTGCCAGCAGTTACGGGGGCACTGATGAAAAACTGTTTTTT.

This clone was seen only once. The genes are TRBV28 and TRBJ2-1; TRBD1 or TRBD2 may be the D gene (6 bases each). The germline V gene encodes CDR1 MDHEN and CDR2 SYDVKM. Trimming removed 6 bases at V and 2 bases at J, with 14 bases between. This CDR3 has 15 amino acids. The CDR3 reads CASRVGGLAYNEQFF. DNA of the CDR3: TGTGCCAGCAGGGTGGGGGGCTTGGCCTACAATGAGCAGTTCTTC.

The CDR3, as DNA: TGTGCCAGTAGTATGGGACAGGGGACTGGCGGCTACACCTTC. Translating gives CASSMGQGTGGYTF. The V gene is TRBV19, the J gene TRBJ1-2; 10 bases are shared with TRBD1. CDR1 is LNHDA, CDR2 SQIVND, per germline (reference sequence). This CDR3 is 14 amino acids long. V was clipped by 3 bases and J by 8 bases; unmatched bases: 6.

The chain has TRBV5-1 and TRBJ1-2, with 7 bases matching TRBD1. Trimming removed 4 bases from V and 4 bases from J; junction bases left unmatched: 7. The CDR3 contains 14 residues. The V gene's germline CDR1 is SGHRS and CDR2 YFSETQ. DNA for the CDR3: TGCGCCAGCAGCGATGACGGACAGGCCTATGGCTACACCTTC. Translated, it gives CASSDDGQAYGYTF.

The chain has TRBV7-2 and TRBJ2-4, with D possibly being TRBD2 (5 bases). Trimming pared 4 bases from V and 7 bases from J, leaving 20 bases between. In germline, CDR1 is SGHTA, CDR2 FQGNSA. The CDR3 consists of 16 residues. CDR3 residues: CASSSFEGLDNNIQYF. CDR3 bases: TGTGCCAGCAGCTCCTTTGAGGGCCTCGACAATAACATTCAGTACTTC.

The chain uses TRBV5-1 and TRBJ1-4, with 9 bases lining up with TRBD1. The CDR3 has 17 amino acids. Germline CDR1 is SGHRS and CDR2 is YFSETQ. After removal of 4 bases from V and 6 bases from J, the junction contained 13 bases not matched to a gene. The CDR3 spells CASSHTPQQGAHEKLFF. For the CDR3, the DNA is TGCGCCAGCAGCCATACACCACAACAGGGGGCACATGAAAAACTGTTTTTT. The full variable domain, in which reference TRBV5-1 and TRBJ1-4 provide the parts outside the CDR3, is KAGVTQTPRYLIKTRGQQVTLSCSPISGHRSVSWYQQTPGQGLQFLFEYFSETQRNKGNFPGRFSGRQFSNSRSEMNVSTLELGDSALYLCASSHTPQQGAHEKLFFGSGTQLSVL.

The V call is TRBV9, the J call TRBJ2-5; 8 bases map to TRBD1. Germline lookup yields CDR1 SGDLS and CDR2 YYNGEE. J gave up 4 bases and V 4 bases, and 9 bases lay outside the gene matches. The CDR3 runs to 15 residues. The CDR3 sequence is CASSTHGQGVETQYF. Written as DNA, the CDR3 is TGTGCCAGCAGCACTCACGGACAGGGAGTAGAGACCCAGTACTTC. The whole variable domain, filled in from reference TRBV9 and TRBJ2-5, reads DSGVTQTPKHLITATGQRVTLRCSPRSGDLSVYWYQQSLDQGLQFLIQYYNGEERAKGNILERFSAQQFPDLHSELNLSSLELGDSALYFCASSTHGQGVETQYFGPGTRLLVL.